This TCR beta chain appears in the sequencing data of a study of T cells in Graves' hyperthyroidism and ophthalmopathy. Study results and caveats: The majority of expanded thyroid clonotypes above 0.001 also appeared in blood. The model foresaw ophthalmopathy a median around 6 months prior to onset.

This clonotype was seen at least ten times. Its antigen is not identified. Amplification of TCR beta CDR3 regions was performed using RNA transcripts as template. The TCR CDR3 was amplified in a first-round RT-PCR using the HTBI primer set. TCRdb recomputed calls from the multiplex PCR reads with MiXCR, one row per CDR3 protein. The sample lists 550,000 to 600,000 distinct CDR3 sequences, 46% occurring once. The CDR3 runs to 17 residues. The V segment lost 6 bases and the J segment 2 bases; nucleotides outside the gene matches: 12. Germline V lookup: CDR1 SEHNR, CDR2 FQNEAQ (reference sequence). The chain has TRBV7-9 and TRBJ2-5; 10 bases match TRBD2. The sequence was obtained from an adult woman with Graves' disease, either hyperthyroidism or ophthalmopathy (not recorded which). The sample comprised peripheral blood or thyroid tissue (not recorded which). DNA for the CDR3: TGTGCCAGCAGGGCCGGTGTTGGACTAGCGGTACAAGAGACCCAGTACTTC. It codes for CASRAGVGLAVQETQYF.